Below are 21 T cell receptor beta chains sequenced from a single sample in a study of blood T cell repertoires in COVID-19. This table comes from immunoSEQ multiplex PCR, and its TCRdb copy is limited to in-frame clones, with some not included. The sample lists about 430,000 clones, approximately 92% seen once, with around 1.1% in the top ten. The sample taken for sequencing was PBMCs or T cells enriched from blood (not recorded which). The receptors were sampled from a man younger than 40 who had recovered from COVID-19.

This clone has just a few counts. The CDR3 is CASSLEGGQYNEQFF. CDR3 in DNA: TGTGCCAGCAGCTTAGAAGGGGGCCAATACAATGAGCAGTTCTTC. The chain employs TRBV7-6 and TRBJ2-1; 7 bases align to TRBD1. Germline-derived CDR1 and CDR2 are SGHVS and FNYEAQ. The CDR3 is made up of 15 amino acids. Trimming took 1 base from V and 4 from J; bases not matched to a gene: 4.

This clone was seen only a few times. The rearrangement joins TRBV4-2 to TRBJ2-7; D gene uncertain. The germline V gene encodes CDR1 LGHNA and CDR2 YNFKEQ. The V end lost 0 bases, the J end lost 0 bases, and 6 bases lay between the germline ends. The CDR3 totals 14 residues. CDR3 sequence (DNA): TGTGCCAGCAGCCAAGAACTGAGCTCCTACGAGCAGTACTTC. This encodes CASSQELSSYEQYF.

V usage is TRBV10-3 and J usage is TRBJ2-3; 8 bases fit TRBD1. CDR1 is ENHRY and CDR2 is SYGVKD in the germline V gene. The CDR3 loop spans 15 amino acids. Trimming at V came to 10 bases and at J to 0 bases, leaving 9 bases not matched to a gene. CDR3 coding DNA: TGTGCCACAGGGAAGACAGGGGAGAGCACAGATACGCAGTATTTT. Residues: CATGKTGESTDTQYF.

The V call is TRBV5-5, the J call TRBJ1-5; 7 bases align to TRBD1. V shed 6 bases and J 6 bases; nucleotides not matched to a gene: 9. Germline CDR1 and CDR2: SGHKS and YYEKEE (reference sequence). The CDR3 covers 14 residues. This CDR3 is CASNEGGEIQPQHF. The CDR3 nucleotides are TGTGCCAGCAACGAAGGGGGCGAAATTCAGCCCCAGCATTTT. The complete variable domain, with remaining parts taken from reference TRBV5-5 and TRBJ1-5, reads DAGVTQSPTHLIKTRGQQVTLRCSPISGHKSVSWYQQVLGQGPQFIFQYYEKEERGRGNFPDRFSARQFPNYSSELNVNALLLGDSALYLCASNEGGEIQPQHFGDGTRLSIL.

The chain carries TRBV3-1 (or the pseudogene TRBV3-2) and TRBJ2-7; D call uncertain. The V end was cut by 1 base, the J end by 1 base, with 8 bases between. The CDR3 extends over 14 amino acids. Germline CDR1 is LGHDT and CDR2 is YNNKEL (reference sequence). CDR3 bases: TGTGCCAGCAGCCAAGGTGGAGTATCCTACGAGCAGTACTTC. It is translated as CASSQGGVSYEQYF.

The chain employs TRBV3-1 (or the pseudogene TRBV3-2) and TRBJ1-1; D is unclear. Deletions cut 0 bases from V and 3 bases from J, with 11 bases between. The V gene's germline CDR1 is LGHDT and CDR2 YNNKEL (reference sequence). The CDR3 totals 15 residues. CDR3 loop: CASSQDTVPYTEAFF. The CDR3, as DNA: TGTGCCAGCAGCCAAGATACGGTACCGTACACTGAAGCTTTCTTT.

On this clone itself: The sample holds other DNA sequences that translate to the same CDR3. The chain links TRBV5-1 to TRBJ2-5; D gene uncertain. Trimming stripped 0 bases from V and 0 bases from J, with 6 bases between. The germline CDR1 and CDR2 sequences are SGHRS and YFSETQ. This CDR3 contains 14 residues. This CDR3 reads CASSLGQYQETQYF. Written as DNA, the CDR3 is TGCGCCAGCAGCTTGGGCCAGTACCAAGAGACCCAGTACTTC. Full variable domain (rest looked up from reference TRBV5-1 and TRBJ2-5): KAGVTQTPRYLIKTRGQQVTLSCSPISGHRSVSWYQQTPGQGLQFLFEYFSETQRNKGNFPGRFSGRQFSNSRSEMNVSTLELGDSALYLCASSLGQYQETQYFGPGTRLLVL.

V gene TRBV9 combines with J gene TRBJ1-1; possible D gene TRBD1, 6 bases. Trimming stripped 4 bases from V and 4 bases from J, with 17 bases between. The CDR3 runs 15 residues. Germline loops: CDR1 SGDLS, CDR2 YYNGEE. CDR3 DNA: TGTGCCAGCAGCAATAAACAGGGTTCGGGCACTGAAGCTTTCTTT. It translates to CASSNKQGSGTEAFF.

CDR3 DNA sequence: TGCGCCAGCAGCCCCAATAAGGGAGAGTACAATGAGCAGTTCTTC. Amino acids: CASSPNKGEYNEQFF. The V gene is TRBV4-1, the J gene TRBJ2-1; the D gene is possibly TRBD2 (5 bases). Germline CDR1 and CDR2: MGHRA and YSYEKL. V was shortened by 4 bases and J by 4 bases, with 14 bases between the two germline ends. CDR3 length: 15 residues.

The chain couples TRBV19 to TRBJ2-5; 7 nucleotides agree with TRBD2. Germline V lookup: CDR1 LNHDA, CDR2 SQIVND (reference sequence). The trim removed 3 bases at V and 2 bases at J, leaving 9 bases unmatched. The CDR3 is made up of 16 amino acids. This CDR3 is CASSINLAEPQETQYF. In nucleotides, the CDR3 is TGTGCCAGTAGTATCAACCTAGCGGAGCCACAAGAGACCCAGTACTTC.

The chain uses TRBV5-1 and TRBJ2-3, with a possible D match to TRBD2 (5 bases). The CDR3 runs 15 residues. CDR1 and CDR2 (germline): SGHRS, YFSETQ. The V end lost 1 base, the J end lost 0 bases, and 9 bases lay between the germline ends. The CDR3, as DNA: TGCGCCAGCAGCTTGAAGGCGGGTAGCACAGATACGCAGTATTTT. It codes for CASSLKAGSTDTQYF.

This clone was counted between two and nine times. This chain links TRBV7-2 with TRBJ2-5; TRBD1 is a possible D gene (6 bases). Germline assignment: CDR1 SGHTA and CDR2 FQGNSA. The CDR3 is 15 amino acids. V lost 3 bases and J 5 bases, leaving 16 bases between the germline ends. The CDR3 nucleotides read TGTGCCAGCAGCTTGATCCTACAGGGCTCGGAGACCCAGTACTTC. Translated, it gives CASSLILQGSETQYF.

V gene TRBV7-3 combines with J gene TRBJ2-1; TRBD2 agrees at 12 bases. CDR3 size: 15 residues. J was trimmed by 8 bases and V by 5 bases; bases with no gene match: 7. Germline assignment: CDR1 SGHTA and CDR2 FQGTGA. Written as DNA, the CDR3 is TGTGCCAGCAGCATCGGACTAGCGGGAAGGGATGAGCAGTTCTTC. Residues: CASSIGLAGRDEQFF.

The chain employs TRBV5-5 and TRBJ1-1; D unclear. The CDR3 covers 16 residues. CDR1 and CDR2 from the germline V gene are SGHKS and YYEKEE (reference sequence). V dropped 0 bases and J dropped 0 bases, with 12 bases sitting between them. The CDR3 DNA sequence: TGTGCCAGCAGCTTGGGCGCGGGCGGGATGAACACTGAAGCTTTCTTT. It yields the protein CASSLGAGGMNTEAFF.

The rearrangement uses TRBV3-1 (or the pseudogene TRBV3-2) and TRBJ2-3, with a weak D call TRBD2 (6 bases). The V end lost 1 base, the J end lost 3 bases, and 17 bases lay between the germline ends. Per the germline V gene, CDR1 is LGHDT and CDR2 is YNNKEL (reference sequence). The CDR3 is 17 amino acids. DNA for the CDR3: TGTGCCAGCAGCCAAGGAAGGCTACTAGCTACTACAGATACGCAGTATTTT. It codes for CASSQGRLLATTDTQYF.

This clone was counted once. This chain links TRBV19 with TRBJ2-1, with a weak D call TRBD1 (5 bases). The CDR3 extends over 14 amino acids. Trimming cost V 3 bases and J 12 bases, with 18 bases left between them. Germline assignment: CDR1 LNHDA and CDR2 SQIVND (reference sequence). The chain's CDR3 is CASSILRTTQGQFF. The CDR3 DNA follows: TGTGCCAGTAGTATTCTCCGGACAACGCAAGGGCAGTTCTTC. Variable domain in full (rest from reference TRBV19 and TRBJ2-1): DGGITQSPKYLFRKEGQNVTLSCEQNLNHDAMYWYRQDPGQGLRLIYYSQIVNDFQKGDIAEGYSVSREKKESFPLTVTSAQKNPTAFYLCASSILRTTQGQFFGPGTRLTVL.

The rearrangement links TRBV6-5 to TRBJ1-5, with D possibly being TRBD1 (5 bases). Trimming stripped 8 bases from V and 7 bases from J, with 9 bases between. CDR1 and CDR2 (germline): MNHEY, SVGAGI. The CDR3 covers 11 residues. CDR3 in amino acids: CASGPGQPQHF. The DNA of the CDR3 is TGTGCCAGCGGACCAGGGCAGCCCCAGCATTTT.

This clone has a handful of counts. The chain carries TRBV10-3 and TRBJ1-1; 7 bases line up with TRBD1. The ends lost 10 bases at V and 3 bases at J; junction bases unmatched: 8. The V gene's germline CDR1 is ENHRY and CDR2 SYGVKD. This CDR3 is 13 amino acids long. Here the CDR3 DNA reads TGTGCCACCCGACTCCAGGGGGACACTGAAGCTTTCTTT. It yields the protein CATRLQGDTEAFF.

V usage is TRBV2 and J usage is TRBJ2-2, with 10 bases identical to TRBD2. This CDR3 is built from 16 residues. V was pared by 9 bases and J by 16 bases, with 23 bases of the junction left unmatched. Germline V gene data show CDR1 as SNHLY and CDR2 as FYNNEI. The CDR3 DNA is TGTGCCAGTACACTCGGGACTAGCGCAGACCAGGGGCTGTGGTTTTTT. Amino acids: CASTLGTSADQGLWFF.

The chain couples TRBV7-2 to TRBJ2-7, with TRBD1 identical over 7 bases. CDR3 length: 16 amino acids. The J segment lost 3 bases and the V segment lost 7 bases, leaving 15 bases of the junction unmatched. Germline CDR1 is SGHTA and CDR2 is FQGNSA. The CDR3 region has the DNA TGTGCCAGCAACCATCGAACCCGGGACAGAGACTACGAGCAGTACTTC. It is translated as CASNHRTRDRDYEQYF. The full variable domain, with the rest looked up from reference TRBV7-2 and TRBJ2-7, is GAGVSQSPSNKVTEKGKDVELRCDPISGHTALYWYRQSLGQGLEFLIYFQGNSAPDKSGLPSDRFSAERTGGSVSTLTIQRTQQEDSAVYLCASNHRTRDRDYEQYFGPGTRLTVT.

This clone was recorded only once. The chain is built from TRBV12-5 and TRBJ2-3, with D possibly TRBD1 on 7 matching bases. Trimming pared 4 bases from V and 9 bases from J, leaving 14 bases between. The germline V gene has CDR1 LGHNT and CDR2 FRNRAP. This CDR3 comprises 13 residues. CDR3 region: CASGSRETGTQYF. In DNA, the CDR3 is TGTGCTAGTGGTTCCCGGGAGACAGGGACGCAGTATTTT.